The next 14 T cell receptor beta chains were all read from a single sample in a study of T cell changes during pregnancy in multiple sclerosis. The protocol was immunoSEQ multiplex PCR, while the TCRdb copy is restricted to in-frame clones and leaves out a portion. The sample carries around 92,000 clones, under 95% recorded once. Source: peripheral blood, taken after pregnancy. The receptors were sampled from a female donor with multiple sclerosis, enrolled in a pregnancy study.

The rearrangement uses TRBV19 and TRBJ2-3, with TRBD2 matching 9 bases. This CDR3 comprises 14 residues. V shed 10 bases and J 4 bases; nucleotides not matched to a gene: 9. Per germline, CDR1 LNHDA and CDR2 SQIVND (reference sequence). The CDR3 is CATRAGGVADTQYF. The CDR3 DNA follows: TGTGCCACGAGAGCGGGAGGCGTCGCAGATACGCAGTATTTT.

The V and J genes are TRBV6-6 and TRBJ1-2; 7 bases line up with TRBD1. J gave up 1 base and V 8 bases, and 4 bases lay outside the gene matches. This CDR3 spans 13 amino acids. Germline V gene data show CDR1 as MNHNY and CDR2 as SVGAGI (reference sequence). The CDR3 bases are TGTGCCAGCCGGGACAGAATTAACTATGGCTACACCTTC. Translating it yields CASRDRINYGYTF.

V and J are TRBV10-3 and TRBJ2-7; 11 nucleotides align to TRBD2. Germline V CDR1 and CDR2: ENHRY, SYGVKD. The J segment lost 2 bases and the V segment lost 0 bases, leaving 9 bases of the junction unmatched. The CDR3 totals 18 residues. CDR3 nucleotides: TGTGCCATCAGTGAGTCGCCCGGGCTAGCGGGAGGCACCTACGAGCAGTACTTC. Translated, it gives CAISESPGLAGGTYEQYF.

The rearrangement links TRBV11-2 to TRBJ2-5; 8 bases match TRBD1. V dropped 5 bases and J dropped 4; count of bases not matched to a gene: 9. Germline-derived CDR1 and CDR2 are SGHAT and FQNNGV. The CDR3 contains 15 residues. The CDR3 region is CASSRIGQGGETQYF. In nucleotides, the CDR3 is TGTGCCAGCAGCCGAATCGGACAGGGAGGAGAGACCCAGTACTTC.

The chain is built from TRBV13 and TRBJ1-3; TRBD1 agrees at 10 bases. CDR1 is PRHDT, CDR2 FYEKMQ, per germline (reference sequence). With V trimmed by 4 bases and J by 1 base, 13 bases remained unmatched. CDR3 size: 19 residues. In DNA, the CDR3 is TGTGCCAGCAGCTCACTCCTAGGAGCGGGACAGGGGTCTGGAAACACCATATATTTT. Translated, it gives CASSSLLGAGQGSGNTIYF.

The rearrangement links TRBV19 to TRBJ2-2, with TRBD1 matching 7 bases. Looked up from germline, CDR1 is LNHDA and CDR2 is SQIVND (reference sequence). The CDR3 runs 16 residues. The ends lost 3 bases at V and 1 base at J; junction bases unmatched: 5. The chain's CDR3 is CASSMRGLKNTGELFF. Here the CDR3 DNA reads TGTGCCAGTAGTATGAGGGGGCTCAAGAACACCGGGGAGCTGTTTTTT.

This sequence joins TRBV5-1 and TRBJ2-7; D may be TRBD2 (5 bases). CDR1 is SGHRS and CDR2 is YFSETQ in the germline V gene. V was pared by 5 bases and J by 5 bases, with 14 bases between. The CDR3 is made up of 13 amino acids. CDR3 loop: CASSGGSLHEQYF. The CDR3 region has the DNA TGCGCCAGCAGTGGAGGTTCCCTACACGAGCAGTACTTC. The entire variable domain, with the rest obtained from reference TRBV5-1 and TRBJ2-7, is as follows: KAGVTQTPRYLIKTRGQQVTLSCSPISGHRSVSWYQQTPGQGLQFLFEYFSETQRNKGNFPGRFSGRQFSNSRSEMNVSTLELGDSALYLCASSGGSLHEQYFGPGTRLTVT.

This clone has just one count. The chain recombines TRBV6-4 with TRBJ2-7; 12 nucleotides agree with TRBD2. Germline lookup yields CDR1 MRHNA and CDR2 SNTAGT. The ends lost 5 bases at V and 3 bases at J; junction bases unmatched: 5. CDR3 size: 15 residues. CDR3 nucleotides: TGTGCCAGCAGTCCCCAGACTAGCGGGGGCTACGAGCAGTACTTC. Protein: CASSPQTSGGYEQYF.

V usage is TRBV10-1 and J usage is TRBJ1-4; TRBD1 might be the D (5 bases). Germline lookup yields CDR1 WNHNN and CDR2 SYGVQD (reference sequence). V dropped 4 bases and J dropped 0 bases, with 15 bases sitting between them. The CDR3 contains 17 residues. Written as DNA, the CDR3 is TGCGCCAGCAGTGGGGCCTTTGACAGAACAACTAATGAAAAACTGTTTTTT. The encoded protein is CASSGAFDRTTNEKLFF.

The V call is TRBV2, the J call TRBJ2-7; D remains unclear. The ends were cut back, 3 bases at V and 3 bases at J, with 15 bases in the middle. The CDR3 totals 15 residues. The germline V gene encodes CDR1 SNHLY and CDR2 FYNNEI. The CDR3 reads CASSDRLRGVYEQYF. CDR3 DNA: TGTGCCAGCAGTGATCGATTGAGAGGAGTCTACGAGCAGTACTTC.

V usage is TRBV30 and J usage is TRBJ2-3; tentative D call: TRBD2 (7 bases). CDR3 length equals 15 residues. Germline assignment: CDR1 GTSNPN and CDR2 SVGIG (reference sequence). Trimming removed 4 bases at V and 3 bases at J, with 17 bases between. The CDR3 DNA sequence: TGTGCCTGGAACCCCGGGGGGCGCCGAACAGATACGCAGTATTTT. Protein: CAWNPGGRRTDTQYF.

The rearrangement links TRBV19 to TRBJ2-2, with 9 bases that match TRBD1. J was trimmed by 0 bases and V by 6 bases; bases with no gene match: 11. This CDR3 has 18 amino acids. Germline CDR1 is LNHDA and CDR2 is SQIVND (reference sequence). CDR3 in amino acids: CASSLIRDRATNTGELFF. The CDR3, as DNA: TGTGCCAGTAGCTTAATACGGGACAGGGCTACGAACACCGGGGAGCTGTTTTTT.

The rearrangement joins TRBV30 to TRBJ1-2; 7 bases agree with TRBD1. The CDR3 totals 13 residues. Unmatched junction bases numbered 2, after V lost 1 base and J lost 3 bases. Germline lookup yields CDR1 GTSNPN and CDR2 SVGIG (reference sequence). CDR3 DNA sequence: TGTGCCTGGAGTGCCCAGGGGGACTATGGCTACACCTTC. Encoded protein: CAWSAQGDYGYTF.

The genes are TRBV5-1 and TRBJ1-3; D is ambiguous. Germline lookup yields CDR1 SGHRS and CDR2 YFSETQ. There are 16 residues in the CDR3. Trimming shortened V by 2 bases and J by 1 base, and 13 bases separated the two germline ends. The CDR3 region is CASSLRERLSGNTIYF. As DNA, the CDR3 is TGCGCCAGCAGCTTACGGGAGAGGTTATCTGGAAACACCATATATTTT.